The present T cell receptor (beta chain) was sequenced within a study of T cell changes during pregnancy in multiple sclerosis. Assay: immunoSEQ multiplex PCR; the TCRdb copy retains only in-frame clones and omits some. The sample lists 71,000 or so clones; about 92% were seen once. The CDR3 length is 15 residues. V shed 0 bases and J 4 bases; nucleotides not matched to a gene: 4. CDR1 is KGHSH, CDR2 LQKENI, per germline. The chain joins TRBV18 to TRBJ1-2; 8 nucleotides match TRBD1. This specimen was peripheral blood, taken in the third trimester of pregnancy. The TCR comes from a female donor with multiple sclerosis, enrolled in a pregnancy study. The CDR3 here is CASSPPGQEVYGYTF. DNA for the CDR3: TGTGCCAGCTCACCACCGGGACAGGAAGTCTATGGCTACACCTTC.